These 24 T cell receptor beta chains share one sample of origin, sequenced in a study of T-cell memory formation after mild COVID-19. Each CDR3 protein is one row after TCRdb ran MiXCR on the 5' RACE reads. The top ten clones hold around 12% of a sample with hundreds of thousands of distinct CDR3 sequences, about a sixth of them seen once. The material sequenced was PBMCs or a T cell subset sorted from them (not recorded which). Every receptor here comes from an adult woman who had mild COVID-19 (a few samples of this study predate the infection). Cell type and time point are not known.

The chain carries TRBV6-4 and TRBJ2-3; 7 bases match TRBD1. The CDR3 consists of 18 residues. Germline CDR1 MRHNA, CDR2 SNTAGT. V was clipped by 6 bases and J by 0 bases; unmatched bases: 15. The CDR3 DNA reads TGTGCCAGCAGCGTCGGGACAGCCGACGTACCTAGCACAGATACGCAGTATTTT. This sequence encodes CASSVGTADVPSTDTQYF.

This clonotype was counted between two and nine times. This chain joins TRBV30 and TRBJ1-5, with a weak D call TRBD1 (6 bases). The germline CDR1 and CDR2 sequences are GTSNPN and SVGIG (reference sequence). Trimming removed 1 base from V and 6 bases from J, with 13 bases in between. The CDR3 consists of 14 residues. The CDR3 DNA sequence: TGTGCCTGGAGTGGTACAGGGTTTGGTCAGCCCCAGCATTTT. As protein: CAWSGTGFGQPQHF.

This chain links TRBV13 with TRBJ2-2; maybe TRBD1 (6 bases). Germline V gene data show CDR1 as PRHDT and CDR2 as FYEKMQ (reference sequence). V was clipped by 1 base and J by 2 bases, with 11 bases between them. This CDR3 has 16 residues. DNA for the CDR3: TGTGCCAGCAGCTTAGAAAAGGGGGTAAACACCGGGGAGCTGTTTTTT. Its translation: CASSLEKGVNTGELFF.

This clonotype was seen a handful of times. J is TRBJ1-5 and V is TRBV9; D possibly corresponds to TRBD1 (5 bases). The CDR3 runs to 15 residues. Trimming removed 0 bases at V and 2 bases at J, with 9 bases between. Per the germline V gene, CDR1 is SGDLS and CDR2 is YYNGEE. The CDR3 is CASSVAGMGNQPQHF. CDR3 DNA sequence: TGTGCCAGCAGCGTAGCAGGGATGGGCAATCAGCCCCAGCATTTT.

This chain links TRBV15 with TRBJ2-7; 7 bases align to TRBD2. The length of the CDR3 is 19 residues. Germline CDR1 reads LNHNV; CDR2 reads YYDKDF (reference sequence). The trim removed 0 bases at V and 3 bases at J, leaving 17 bases unmatched. Here the CDR3 DNA reads TGTGCCACCAGCAGAGATATAGCTGAACCCGCCGGGGGGAACTACGAGCAGTACTTC. Encoded protein: CATSRDIAEPAGGNYEQYF.

The V call is TRBV7-9, the J call TRBJ2-3; 7 bases map to TRBD1. Germline V gene sequence: CDR1 SEHNR, CDR2 FQNEAQ (reference sequence). CDR3 size: 16 residues. The ends lost 1 base at V and 1 base at J; junction bases unmatched: 5. Here the CDR3 reads CASSLDQGVGTDTQYF. CDR3 DNA sequence: TGTGCCAGCAGCTTAGATCAGGGGGTCGGCACAGATACGCAGTATTTT.

The sample holds many counts of this clonotype. The junction departs from the called germline gene at one end, perhaps through a read error. The V gene is TRBV7-7, the J gene TRBJ2-1; the match to TRBD2 covers 7 bases. The CDR3 length is 14 residues. Germline values: CDR1 SSHAT, CDR2 FNYEAQ (reference sequence). The CDR3 DNA follows: TGTGCTAGCAGCCCTAGCGGAGATTACAATGAGCAGTTCTTC. This sequence encodes CASSPSGDYNEQFF.

This clonotype was seen a handful of times. This chain links TRBV7-6 with TRBJ2-1; D gene uncertain. Germline values: CDR1 SGHVS, CDR2 FNYEAQ. This CDR3 comprises 15 residues. V lost 0 bases and J lost 8, with 14 bases in between. The CDR3, as DNA: TGTGCCAGCAGCTTAGCCCGATGGTCCTTACATGAGCAGTTCTTC. Its translation: CASSLARWSLHEQFF.

The sample holds a few counts of this clonotype. This chain links TRBV7-2 with TRBJ1-1, with 8 positions matching TRBD1. The CDR3 sequence is 15 residues long. CDR1 is SGHTA and CDR2 is FQGNSA in the germline V gene. V lost 3 bases to trimming and J lost 5 bases; unmatched junction nucleotides: 8. The CDR3 loop is CASSLAQGAFTEAFF. In DNA form, the CDR3 reads TGTGCCAGCAGCTTGGCTCAGGGGGCTTTTACTGAAGCTTTCTTT.

This clonotype was observed a handful of times. V gene TRBV19 combines with J gene TRBJ1-5; 9 bases align to TRBD1. This CDR3 region has 21 residues. After removal of 3 bases from V and 1 base from J, the junction contained 19 bases not matched to a gene. CDR1 is LNHDA, CDR2 SQIVND, per germline (reference sequence). CDR3 nucleotides: TGTGCCAGTAGTATGAGCTATGCCTTACAGGGGGCGCGGGGGAGCAATCAGCCCCAGCATTTT. Encoded protein: CASSMSYALQGARGSNQPQHF.

This clonotype occurred a few times. The rearrangement links TRBV11-1 to TRBJ2-7; 7 nucleotides agree with TRBD1. The V gene end was trimmed by 7 bases and the J gene end by 0 bases; junction bases not matched to a gene: 6. This CDR3 is built from 14 residues. Germline V lookup: CDR1 SGHAT, CDR2 FQDESV (reference sequence). In nucleotides, the CDR3 is TGTGCCAGCAACCCGGGACAGCCCTCCTACGAGCAGTACTTC. Translated: CASNPGQPSYEQYF.

The chain combines TRBV7-9 with TRBJ2-1; D tentatively reads TRBD1 or TRBD2 (6 bases each). Germline loops: CDR1 SEHNR, CDR2 FQNEAQ (reference sequence). This CDR3 has 15 amino acids. V was pared by 2 bases and J by 8 bases, with 16 bases between. The CDR3 coding sequence is TGTGCCAGCAGCTTAAAGTGGGGGCCGGGGGATGAGCAGTTCTTC. This sequence encodes CASSLKWGPGDEQFF.

In this sample, this clonotype turned up a few times. V gene TRBV12-3 or TRBV12-4 combines with J gene TRBJ2-7, with TRBD1 matching over 9 bases. The CDR3 covers 16 residues. V lost 6 bases and J lost 0; bases outside the gene matches: 9. CDR3 in amino acids: CASSSSPGQGSYEQYF. The CDR3 region has the DNA TGTGCCAGCAGCTCCTCCCCGGGACAGGGCTCCTACGAGCAGTACTTC.

This clonotype was recorded a few times. The V gene is TRBV12-3 or TRBV12-4, the J gene TRBJ2-2, with 11 bases that match TRBD2. V shed 5 bases and J 5 bases; nucleotides not matched to a gene: 7. The CDR3 is 16 residues long. CDR3 residues: CASSHRLAGNTGELFF. The CDR3 coding sequence is TGTGCCAGCAGTCACCGACTAGCGGGGAATACCGGGGAGCTGTTTTTT.

This CDR3 reads CACRQGNYGYTF. In DNA form, the CDR3 reads TGTGCCTGCCGACAGGGGAACTATGGCTACACCTTC. This chain joins TRBV30 and TRBJ1-2; 8 nucleotides match TRBD1. CDR1 is GTSNPN, CDR2 SVGIG, per germline (reference sequence). This CDR3 is 12 amino acids long. V lost 6 bases, J lost 2 bases, and 2 bases stayed unmatched. The full variable domain, in which reference TRBV30 and TRBJ1-2 provide the parts outside the CDR3, is SQTIHQWPATLVQPVGSPLSLECTVEGTSNPNLYWYRQAAGRGLQLLFYSVGIGQISSEVPQNLSASRPQDRQFILSSKKLLLSDSGFYLCACRQGNYGYTFGSGTRLTVV.

This chain uses TRBV12-3 or TRBV12-4 with TRBJ2-2; 14 nucleotides match TRBD2. V lost 5 bases, J lost 5 bases, and 10 bases stayed unmatched. The CDR3 extends over 18 amino acids. CDR3 bases: TGTGCCAGCAGTCGTCCGGGACTAGCGGGAGTAGGAACCGGGGAGCTGTTTTTT. The encoded protein is CASSRPGLAGVGTGELFF.

In this sample, this clonotype turned up a few times. The J gene is TRBJ2-2, the V gene TRBV7-3, with 9 bases fitting TRBD1. Germline V gives CDR1 SGHTA, CDR2 FQGTGA. V dropped 5 bases and J dropped 4; count of bases not matched to a gene: 2. CDR3 size: 14 residues. The CDR3 loop is CASSAQGATGELFF. CDR3 nucleotides: TGTGCCAGCAGCGCACAGGGGGCCACCGGGGAGCTGTTTTTT.

V usage is TRBV25-1 and J usage is TRBJ2-1; D might be TRBD2 (6 bases). Germline V CDR1 and CDR2: MGHDK, SYGVNS. The ends were cut back, 5 bases at V and 3 bases at J, with 17 bases in the middle. The CDR3 extends over 16 amino acids. The CDR3 reads CASSPRDSGNYNEQFF. The DNA of the CDR3 is TGTGCCAGCAGTCCCCGGGACTCAGGAAACTACAATGAGCAGTTCTTC.

This clonotype was observed a handful of times. The rearrangement links TRBV29-1 to TRBJ1-1; 7 nucleotides agree with TRBD1. There are 14 residues in the CDR3. Germline values: CDR1 SQVTM, CDR2 ANQGSEA. V shed 3 bases, J shed 0 bases, and the junction held 4 bases outside the gene matches. The CDR3 DNA sequence: TGCAGCGTTGAGGGCAGGGGGATGAACACTGAAGCTTTCTTT. Translating it yields CSVEGRGMNTEAFF.

This clonotype has only a few counts. The chain carries TRBV7-6 and TRBJ2-1; 11 nucleotides agree with TRBD2. Unmatched junction bases numbered 8, after V lost 4 bases and J lost 0 bases. Germline CDR1 is SGHVS and CDR2 is FNYEAQ. CDR3 length: 18 residues. The CDR3 DNA sequence: TGTGCCAGCAGCTCTGGACTAGCGGGCTGGGGCTCCTACAATGAGCAGTTCTTC. This gives the protein CASSSGLAGWGSYNEQFF.

This clonotype was counted many times. The chain couples TRBV29-1 to TRBJ2-1; TRBD2 matches 7 bases. Germline V gene lookup returns CDR1 SQVTM and CDR2 ANQGSEA. J was trimmed by 4 bases and V by 5 bases; bases with no gene match: 11. This CDR3 has 15 residues. The DNA of the CDR3 is TGCAGCGTTCTCAGGCCCCGGCGGGGGTACAATGAGCAGTTCTTC. Protein product: CSVLRPRRGYNEQFF.

This clonotype was picked up a small number of times. J is TRBJ2-7 and V is TRBV7-9; D is uncertain. Trimming removed 1 base from V and 0 bases from J, with 10 bases in between. CDR3 length: 15 residues. Per the germline V gene, CDR1 is SEHNR and CDR2 is FQNEAQ (reference sequence). The CDR3 coding sequence is TGTGCCAGCAGCTTAGTAGCACTGCCCTCCTACGAGCAGTACTTC. Translated: CASSLVALPSYEQYF. Drawing the rest from reference TRBV7-9 and TRBJ2-7, the complete variable domain is DTGVSQNPRHKITKRGQNVTFRCDPISEHNRLYWYRQTLGQGPEFLTYFQNEAQLEKSRLLSDRFSAERPKGSFSTLEIQRTEQGDSAMYLCASSLVALPSYEQYFGPGTRLTVT.

This rearrangement joins TRBV18 to TRBJ2-7; 9 positions agree with TRBD1. Germline-derived CDR1 and CDR2 are KGHSH and LQKENI. CDR3 length equals 14 residues. Trimming took 5 bases from V and 5 from J; bases not matched to a gene: 7. DNA of the CDR3: TGTGCCAGCTCATCACAGGGGGCAGGGGACGAGCAGTACTTC. Amino acids: CASSSQGAGDEQYF.

J is TRBJ2-5 and V is TRBV10-3, with 12 bases that match TRBD2. CDR1 is ENHRY and CDR2 is SYGVKD in the germline V gene. This CDR3 has 19 amino acids. Trimming cost V 4 bases and J 2 bases; bases outside gene matches: 14. The DNA for the CDR3 is TGTGCCATCAGTGGGACTAGCGGGGCCCTACCTCGGGGGCAAGAGACCCAGTACTTC. It specifies CAISGTSGALPRGQETQYF.